The 27 T cell receptor beta chains listed next were all sequenced from one sample in a study of T cells in Graves' hyperthyroidism and ophthalmopathy. Amplification yielded TCR beta CDR3 regions, with RNA transcripts as the source. The HTBI primer set was used in a first-round RT-PCR of the TCR CDR3. MiXCR, run by TCRdb on the multiplex PCR reads, gives a single entry per CDR3 protein. The table lists 500,000 to 800,000 distinct CDR3 sequences, 14% of them singletons. Sequencing was performed on blood. Receptor source: a woman in her forties or fifties with Graves' ophthalmopathy.

This clonotype was observed at least ten times. This chain joins TRBV5-1 and TRBJ2-3; D may be TRBD1 (6 bases). V lost 4 bases, J lost 3 bases, and 12 bases lay in between. This CDR3 contains 14 residues. Germline loops: CDR1 SGHRS, CDR2 YFSETQ. The CDR3 protein is CASSQGTPTDTQYF. The CDR3 DNA follows: TGCGCCAGCAGCCAGGGGACACCAACAGATACGCAGTATTTT.

In this sample, this clonotype turned up a few times. The V gene is TRBV19, the J gene TRBJ2-1; 9 bases fit TRBD1. The CDR3 extends over 17 amino acids. V lost 4 bases and J lost 5; bases outside the gene matches: 12. Germline V lookup: CDR1 LNHDA, CDR2 SQIVND (reference sequence). The CDR3 DNA reads as TGTGCCAGTAGTAATTCCCGGGACAGGGTATGGAACAATGAGCAGTTCTTC. Encoded protein: CASSNSRDRVWNNEQFF.

This clonotype was recorded a few times. The rearrangement joins TRBV13 to TRBJ2-4, with D possibly being TRBD1 (5 bases). Trimming shortened V by 2 bases and J by 5 bases, and 19 bases separated the two germline ends. Germline V lookup: CDR1 PRHDT, CDR2 FYEKMQ (reference sequence). The CDR3 is 17 amino acids. CDR3 nucleotides: TGTGCCAGCAGCTTAAACTTAGGGGCGTCGGGTGAAAACATTCAGTACTTC. Translating it yields CASSLNLGASGENIQYF.

This chain joins TRBV11-1 and TRBJ2-1; D could derive from TRBD1 or TRBD2 (6 bases each). The CDR3 length is 19 residues. Germline CDR1 SGHAT, CDR2 FQDESV (reference sequence). V was shortened by 3 bases and J by 0 bases, with 21 bases between the two germline ends. This chain's CDR3 is CASSFVVEGVMSSYNEQFF. DNA for the CDR3: TGTGCCAGCAGCTTCGTTGTGGAGGGGGTAATGAGCTCCTACAATGAGCAGTTCTTC.

At least ten counts were recorded for this clonotype. The CDR3 DNA reads as TGTGCCAGCAGTTTGCCTCAAGAAGAGACCCAGTACTTC. Encoded protein: CASSLPQEETQYF. The chain uses TRBV28 and TRBJ2-5; D not resolved. The germline CDR1 and CDR2 sequences are MDHEN and SYDVKM. This CDR3 is 13 amino acids long. Trimming left V 3 bases short and J 3 bases short, with 8 bases between.

The rearrangement links TRBV4-1 to TRBJ1-2, with D hard to call. This CDR3 spans 15 amino acids. Germline CDR1 and CDR2: MGHRA and YSYEKL. The V gene lost 0 bases and the J gene lost 0 bases, with 8 bases spanning the gap. The CDR3: CASSQDRSANYGYTF. Here the CDR3 DNA reads TGCGCCAGCAGCCAAGATCGGTCAGCTAACTATGGCTACACCTTC.

This clonotype was detected many times. CDR3 amino acids: CASSPRTGLSYEQYF. For the CDR3, the DNA is TGTGCCAGCAGCCCACGGACAGGGCTTTCCTACGAGCAGTACTTC. This sequence joins TRBV7-9 and TRBJ2-7; 8 bases match TRBD1. With V trimmed by 5 bases and J by 1 base, 7 bases remained unmatched. The CDR3 is 15 residues long. Germline CDR1 and CDR2: SEHNR and FQNEAQ (reference sequence).

This clonotype was seen repeatedly, ten times or more. This chain joins TRBV28 and TRBJ1-5; 8 bases agree with TRBD1. The CDR3 is 18 amino acids. Per the germline V gene, CDR1 is MDHEN and CDR2 is SYDVKM. The J segment lost 6 bases and the V segment lost 1 base, leaving 14 bases of the junction unmatched. The CDR3 spells CASSLFAGGEIGSQPQHF. The CDR3 nucleotides are TGTGCCAGCAGTTTATTTGCAGGGGGCGAAATTGGGAGTCAGCCCCAGCATTTT.

This clonotype has a handful of counts. The chain carries TRBV12-3 or TRBV12-4 and TRBJ2-1, with 12 positions matching TRBD2. The J segment lost 0 bases and the V segment lost 8 bases, leaving 8 bases of the junction unmatched. This CDR3 is built from 17 residues. The CDR3: CASGLGLAGDSYNEQFF. CDR3 coding DNA: TGTGCCAGCGGTCTGGGACTAGCGGGTGACTCCTACAATGAGCAGTTCTTC.

The sample holds many counts of this clonotype. This sequence joins TRBV15 and TRBJ2-5, with 7 bases that match TRBD2. Germline values: CDR1 LNHNV, CDR2 YYDKDF (reference sequence). With 9 bases clipped from V and 5 bases from J, the junction kept 12 bases outside the gene matches. The CDR3 is 14 residues long. The CDR3 bases are TGTGCCACAAAACATACGGGAGGTGCGGAGACCCAGTACTTC. It specifies CATKHTGGAETQYF. Based on the CDR3 plus reference TRBV15 and TRBJ2-5, the full variable domain is DAMVIQNPRYQVTQFGKPVTLSCSQTLNHNVMYWYQQKSSQAPKLLFHYYDKDFNNEADTPDNFQSRRPNTSFCFLDIRSPGLGDTAMYLCATKHTGGAETQYFGPGTRLLVL.

The V and J genes are TRBV20-1 and TRBJ2-1; the match to TRBD2 covers 10 bases. V dropped 1 base and J dropped 14; count of bases not matched to a gene: 8. Germline CDR1 DFQATT, CDR2 SNEGSKA (reference sequence). The CDR3 is 13 amino acids. The CDR3 DNA sequence: TGCAGTGCTAGAGGGCTAGCGGGAGTCTCTGAGTTCTTC. It specifies CSARGLAGVSEFF.

To note about this clonotype: Just one base apart from a much larger clone, this may be a read error. J is TRBJ2-1 and V is TRBV7-2; 8 bases line up with TRBD2. The CDR3 runs 12 residues. Germline V gene sequence: CDR1 SGHTA, CDR2 FQGNSA. The CDR3 region has the DNA TGTGCCAGCAGTGCAAACGGGGGGGAGCAGTGCTTC. Amino acid sequence: CASSANGGEQCF.

The rearrangement joins TRBV6-2 or TRBV6-3 to TRBJ1-6; D is unresolved. The CDR3 runs to 18 residues. Germline V lookup: CDR1 MNHEY, CDR2 SVGEGT. The germline V and J ends were trimmed by 5 bases and 0 bases, with 17 bases remaining between them. CDR3 protein: CASSQLGRESSYNSPLHF. The CDR3 DNA follows: TGTGCCAGCAGTCAACTCGGGCGGGAAAGCTCCTATAATTCACCCCTCCACTTT.

The chain links TRBV14 to TRBJ2-1; D is unclear. CDR3 size: 14 residues. Germline assignment: CDR1 SGHDN and CDR2 FVKESK. V was trimmed by 1 base and J by 4 bases, leaving 8 bases between them. This chain's CDR3 is CASSQGSGYNEQFF. In DNA, the CDR3 is TGTGCCAGCAGCCAAGGTTCCGGATACAATGAGCAGTTCTTC.

This clonotype showed up many times. The V call is TRBV20-1, the J call TRBJ2-7; 7 bases are a match to TRBD1. Germline CDR1 DFQATT, CDR2 SNEGSKA (reference sequence). After removal of 3 bases from V and 7 bases from J, the junction contained 12 bases not matched to a gene. CDR3 length equals 14 residues. The CDR3 protein is CSARETGQSREQYF. As DNA, the CDR3 is TGCAGTGCTAGGGAGACAGGGCAGTCTCGGGAGCAGTACTTC.

The chain joins TRBV7-9 to TRBJ1-4, with 8 positions matching TRBD1. J gave up 7 bases and V 8 bases, and 6 bases lay outside the gene matches. Germline CDR1 reads SEHNR; CDR2 reads FQNEAQ (reference sequence). CDR3 size: 13 residues. CDR3 amino acids: CASRQGASEKLFF. Here the CDR3 DNA reads TGTGCCAGCCGTCAGGGGGCGAGTGAAAAACTGTTTTTT. Full variable domain (missing parts from reference TRBV7-9 and TRBJ1-4): DTGVSQNPRHKITKRGQNVTFRCDPISEHNRLYWYRQTLGQGPEFLTYFQNEAQLEKSRLLSDRFSAERPKGSFSTLEIQRTEQGDSAMYLCASRQGASEKLFFGSGTQLSVL.

This rearrangement joins TRBV5-5 to TRBJ2-1, with 14 bases identical to TRBD2. CDR3 size: 19 residues. V dropped 0 bases and J dropped 9; count of bases not matched to a gene: 14. Germline lookup yields CDR1 SGHKS and CDR2 YYEKEE (reference sequence). CDR3 DNA: TGTGCCAGCAGCTTGGTTGGTGGGGGGGGACTAGCGGGAGTCGCTGAGCAGTTCTTC. Its translation is CASSLVGGGGLAGVAEQFF.

On this clonotype: At one end, the junction sequence differs from germline, possibly due to a read error. The chain links TRBV7-9 to TRBJ2-2; 10 nucleotides align to TRBD2. This CDR3 is 17 amino acids long. CDR1 SEHNR and CDR2 FQNEAQ come from the germline V gene (reference sequence). The CDR3 sequence: CANSLGLGLATPGELFF. The DNA for the CDR3 is TGTGCCAACAGCTTAGGTTTGGGACTAGCGACGCCCGGGGAGCTGTTTTTT.

Regarding this clonotype: A much more abundant neighbour one base away suggests this may be a read error. The V call is TRBV29-1, the J call TRBJ2-3; possible D gene TRBD1, 5 bases. Trimming took 4 bases from V and 0 from J, leaving 14 bases between them. Looked up from germline, CDR1 is SQVTM and CDR2 is ANQGSEA. The CDR3 has 15 amino acids. DNA of the CDR3: TGCAGCGTTGGACAAAGGGGTCAGAGCACAGATACGCAGTATTTT. It encodes CSVGQRGQSTDTQYF.

This clonotype was seen repeatedly, ten times or more. V is TRBV20-1 and J is TRBJ2-7; TRBD1 or TRBD2 may be the D gene (5 bases each). The CDR3 length is 14 residues. From germline, CDR1 is DFQATT and CDR2 SNEGSKA (reference sequence). V was pared by 6 bases and J by 2 bases, with 17 bases between. CDR3 sequence reads: CSAPKWDGTYEQYF. The CDR3 bases are TGCAGTGCCCCAAAGTGGGACGGAACCTACGAGCAGTACTTC.

This clonotype came up many times. V usage is TRBV7-9 and J usage is TRBJ2-2; D tentatively reads TRBD1 or TRBD2 (5 bases each). The CDR3 loop spans 14 amino acids. Germline values: CDR1 SEHNR, CDR2 FQNEAQ (reference sequence). V gave up 2 bases and J gave up 5 bases, with 9 bases separating them. This CDR3 reads CASSLPGTTGELFF. CDR3 bases: TGTGCCAGCAGCTTACCAGGGACGACCGGGGAGCTGTTTTTT.

At least ten counts were recorded for this clonotype. The genes are TRBV12-3 or TRBV12-4 and TRBJ2-7; D might be TRBD1 (5 bases). CDR3 length equals 14 residues. Trimming removed 5 bases at V and 2 bases at J, with 13 bases between. The CDR3 coding sequence is TGTGCCAGCAGTCCTATGACAGTACCCTACGAGCAGTACTTC. Its translation is CASSPMTVPYEQYF.

The rearrangement joins TRBV5-1 to TRBJ2-4, with TRBD1 matching over 8 bases. CDR1 is SGHRS, CDR2 YFSETQ, per germline. This CDR3 contains 20 residues. Trimming cost V 2 bases and J 0 bases; bases outside gene matches: 16. The CDR3 here is CASSFKGRGPRGPAKNIQYF. CDR3 bases: TGCGCCAGCAGCTTCAAGGGCAGGGGGCCCCGCGGTCCAGCCAAAAACATTCAGTACTTC.

Many counts were recorded for this clonotype. This chain uses TRBV11-2 with TRBJ2-3; D not resolved. V was clipped by 5 bases and J by 4 bases, with 10 bases between them. The CDR3 loop spans 13 amino acids. CDR1 and CDR2 from the germline V gene are SGHAT and FQNNGV. DNA for the CDR3: TGTGCCAGCAGCCCCCCCATGCCAGATACGCAGTATTTT. It is translated as CASSPPMPDTQYF.

This clonotype was counted a few times. J is TRBJ1-1 and V is TRBV29-1; D ambiguous. Looked up from germline, CDR1 is SQVTM and CDR2 is ANQGSEA. The ends were cut back, 3 bases at V and 1 base at J, with 12 bases in the middle. This CDR3 is built from 14 residues. Here the CDR3 DNA reads TGCAGCGTTGATAGTTCTCGTGGGAACACTGAAGCTTTCTTT. It is translated as CSVDSSRGNTEAFF.

The chain has TRBV2 and TRBJ2-1; 13 bases agree with TRBD2. Germline CDR1 is SNHLY and CDR2 is FYNNEI. This CDR3 has 13 amino acids. Losses at the gene ends were 6 bases for V and 9 bases for J; bases not matched to a gene: 2. CDR3 sequence: CASRGLAGFEQFF. The CDR3 DNA follows: TGTGCCAGCAGGGGACTAGCGGGATTTGAGCAGTTCTTC.

This clonotype showed up many times. The chain employs TRBV29-1 and TRBJ1-1; tentative D call: TRBD1 (6 bases). V lost 7 bases, J lost 6 bases, and 15 bases lay in between. Germline lookup yields CDR1 SQVTM and CDR2 ANQGSEA. The CDR3 consists of 12 residues. The CDR3 DNA reads as TGCAGCGGGGGACACCAGCGGGCTGAAGCTTTCTTT. Protein product: CSGGHQRAEAFF.